This T cell receptor (beta chain) was recovered during a study of T cell responses to AZD1222 COVID-19 vaccine. Notes on the study in general: Repertoire sampling was restricted to post-peak T cell response timepoints. Vaccination with two AZD1222 doses was followed by a rise in Spike-specific TCR breadth and depth.

Clones were sequenced by immunoSEQ multiplex PCR, and TCRdb holds only the in-frame ones, with some missing. The profile shows 140,000 to 150,000 clones, approximately 89% of them singletons. On this clone itself: Its antigen is not known.

Both about-4-week and about-12-week second-dose recipients were combined. The germline V and J ends were trimmed by 3 bases and 11 bases, with 13 bases remaining between them. The germline V gene encodes CDR1 MDHEN and CDR2 SYDVKM. The CDR3 runs 12 residues. This material consisted of peripheral blood, taken 28 days after the second AZD1222 dose. The clonotype comes from an adult who received the AZD1222 COVID-19 vaccine. The V call is TRBV28, the J call TRBJ1-2, with D possibly matching TRBD1 (5 bases). As DNA, the CDR3 is TGTGCCAGCAGTTTGATTTTGGGGGAGTACACCTTC. This sequence encodes CASSLILGEYTF.